Each of the 3 T cell receptor beta chains below was sequenced from the same sample in a study of cytomegalovirus exposure and HLA in healthy donors. Vbeta (60) and Jbeta (13) primers were used in the PCR. TCRdb's table, derived via immunoSEQ multiplex PCR, lists solely in-frame clones and lacks some. The sample records fewer than 70,000 clones, approximately 83% being singletons. The sample taken for sequencing was PBMCs. Receptors were obtained from a human donor in good health.

Comment on this clone: Mismatch with germline at one junction end may stem from a read error. The chain combines TRBV7-9 with TRBJ2-7, with 7 bases matching TRBD2. This CDR3 is 15 amino acids long. From germline, CDR1 is SEHNR and CDR2 FQNEAQ (reference sequence). CDR3 region: CSSSLSGIGSYEQYF. The CDR3 nucleotides read TGTTCCAGCAGCTTGAGCGGGATCGGTTCCTACGAGCAGTACTTC.

This clone was seen only a few times. The genes are TRBV4-2 and TRBJ2-7, with a possible D match to TRBD1 (5 bases). With 4 bases removed from V and 2 bases from J, the gap between germline ends came to 15 bases. Germline V lookup: CDR1 LGHNA, CDR2 YNFKEQ. The CDR3 has 15 residues. Here the CDR3 DNA reads TGTGCCAGCAGCCCTGTGGACACAGGAGCCTACGAGCAGTACTTC. Its translation: CASSPVDTGAYEQYF.

The V and J genes are TRBV18 and TRBJ2-7; the match to TRBD1 covers 7 bases. The CDR3 length is 15 residues. Germline-derived CDR1 and CDR2 are KGHSH and LQKENI. The V segment lost 3 bases and the J segment 5 bases; nucleotides outside the gene matches: 10. The CDR3 reads CASSPTMGQPHEQYF. The CDR3 DNA reads TGTGCCAGCTCACCCACCATGGGACAGCCCCACGAGCAGTACTTC.